This TCR beta chain was obtained from a study of T cells in Graves' hyperthyroidism and ophthalmopathy. Amplification of TCR beta CDR3 regions used RNA as the template. Researchers ran a first-round RT-PCR on the TCR CDR3 using the HTBI primer set. MiXCR, run by TCRdb on the multiplex PCR reads, gives a single entry per CDR3 protein. Among about 560,000 distinct CDR3 sequences listed, 16% were seen once. Broader study findings: The model forecast ophthalmopathy, anticipating it by a median roughly 6.5 months before onset. In the blood, most expanded thyroid clonotypes above 0.001 appeared as well.

This clonotype showed up many times. The antigen is undetermined. There are 17 residues in the CDR3. The germline V gene has CDR1 SNHLY and CDR2 FYNNEI. Trimming stripped 6 bases from V and 0 bases from J, with 18 bases between. The gene calls are TRBV2 and TRBJ2-1, with a tentative D call TRBD2 (6 bases). The receptor comes from a woman aged 18-29 years with Graves' hyperthyroidism. Material for sequencing was blood. CDR3 in amino acids: CASRAGTRRSSYNEQFF. The CDR3 region has the DNA TGTGCCAGCAGAGCCGGGACTCGACGCAGCTCCTACAATGAGCAGTTCTTC.